This passage covers 21 T cell receptor beta chains from one sample sequenced in a study of cytomegalovirus exposure and HLA in healthy donors. Primers included in the PCR were 60 Vbeta and 13 Jbeta primers. The repertoire was sequenced with immunoSEQ multiplex PCR; TCRdb's copy has only in-frame clones and lacks some. Among roughly 70,000 clones listed, over 70% were seen once. Sequencing used PBMCs. The receptors come from a human donor in good health.

The chain has TRBV10-1 and TRBJ1-4; TRBD1 matches at 7 bases. Per germline, CDR1 WNHNN and CDR2 SYGVQD (reference sequence). CDR3 size: 19 residues. The V segment lost 4 bases and the J segment 6 bases; nucleotides outside the gene matches: 20. Written as DNA, the CDR3 is TGCGCCAGCAGTGCTCTTTCCGGGACAGCCTATAACCCTTATGAAAAACTGTTTTTT. Residues: CASSALSGTAYNPYEKLFF.

This clone appeared once. The chain couples TRBV7-8 to TRBJ2-7; TRBD1 agrees at 8 bases. Per germline, CDR1 SGHVS and CDR2 FQNEAQ. The CDR3 has 16 residues. V was pared by 1 base and J by 2 bases, with 7 bases of the junction left unmatched. In DNA, the CDR3 is TGTGCCAGCAGCTTAGTTCCGGGGACAGGTACCTACGAGCAGTACTTC. As protein: CASSLVPGTGTYEQYF.

This clone was observed a few times. V is TRBV19 and J is TRBJ1-2; D is possibly TRBD1 (6 bases). Germline V gene sequence: CDR1 LNHDA, CDR2 SQIVND (reference sequence). There are 14 residues in the CDR3. Deletions cut 5 bases from V and 3 bases from J, with 13 bases between. The CDR3 here is CASSPWTEDYGYTF. CDR3 in DNA: TGTGCCAGTAGTCCTTGGACAGAAGACTATGGCTACACCTTC. Filled out from reference TRBV19 and TRBJ1-2, the complete variable domain reads DGGITQSPKYLFRKEGQNVTLSCEQNLNHDAMYWYRQDPGQGLRLIYYSQIVNDFQKGDIAEGYSVSREKKESFPLTVTSAQKNPTAFYLCASSPWTEDYGYTFGSGTRLTVV.

The chain links TRBV29-1 to TRBJ2-1, with D tentatively TRBD2 (6 bases). CDR1 SQVTM and CDR2 ANQGSEA come from the germline V gene. V lost 0 bases and J lost 0, with 12 bases in between. The CDR3 contains 16 residues. CDR3 in amino acids: CSVEEGAGSSYNEQFF. The DNA for the CDR3 is TGCAGCGTTGAAGAGGGAGCCGGGAGCTCCTACAATGAGCAGTTCTTC.

The V gene is TRBV7-9, the J gene TRBJ2-7; D is undetermined. Deletions cut 1 base from V and 7 bases from J, with 11 bases between. This CDR3 region has 13 residues. The germline V gene encodes CDR1 SEHNR and CDR2 FQNEAQ (reference sequence). CDR3 region: CASSLETLGEQYF. In DNA, the CDR3 is TGTGCCAGCAGCTTAGAGACTCTGGGTGAGCAGTACTTC. The full variable domain, in which reference TRBV7-9 and TRBJ2-7 provide the parts outside the CDR3, is DTGVSQNPRHKITKRGQNVTFRCDPISEHNRLYWYRQTLGQGPEFLTYFQNEAQLEKSRLLSDRFSAERPKGSFSTLEIQRTEQGDSAMYLCASSLETLGEQYFGPGTRLTVT.

The rearrangement uses TRBV5-6 and TRBJ1-5; a possible D gene is TRBD1 (5 bases). V lost 4 bases to trimming and J lost 2 bases, with 10 bases between them. The CDR3 has 14 residues. Germline loops: CDR1 SGHDT, CDR2 YYEEEE. CDR3 loop: CASSRWGGNQPQHF. The CDR3 nucleotides read TGTGCCAGCAGCCGGTGGGGGGGCAATCAGCCCCAGCATTTT.

The rearrangement joins TRBV2 to TRBJ1-5; D is undetermined. CDR1 and CDR2 (germline): SNHLY, FYNNEI. The CDR3 runs to 13 residues. Trimming stripped 6 bases from V and 6 bases from J, with 12 bases between. Here the CDR3 reads CASRGKGVQPQHF. The CDR3 nucleotides read TGTGCCAGCAGGGGAAAGGGAGTTCAGCCCCAGCATTTT.

This clone was counted between two and nine times. The chain is built from TRBV2 and TRBJ2-5; 11 bases are shared with TRBD2. The CDR3 contains 16 residues. The junction had 12 bases not matched to a gene; V was cut back by 7 bases and J by 5 bases. Germline V CDR1 and CDR2: SNHLY, FYNNEI. This chain's CDR3 is CASIGTSGSWGETQYF. CDR3 DNA sequence: TGTGCCAGCATTGGAACTAGCGGGAGTTGGGGGGAGACCCAGTACTTC.

The chain uses TRBV2 and TRBJ2-7, with 9 bases aligning to TRBD2. The CDR3 totals 18 residues. J gave up 4 bases and V 10 bases, and 23 bases lay outside the gene matches. Germline assignment: CDR1 SNHLY and CDR2 FYNNEI. CDR3: CATTQGTSGRIFRYEQYF. The CDR3 DNA is TGTGCCACCACACAGGGAACTAGCGGGCGAATCTTTCGGTACGAGCAGTACTTC.

V and J are TRBV5-1 and TRBJ2-1; TRBD1 matches at 7 bases. The CDR3 is 16 residues long. Germline V lookup: CDR1 SGHRS, CDR2 YFSETQ. V was pared by 5 bases and J by 0 bases, with 8 bases of the junction left unmatched. The CDR3 loop is CASSRTGQSSYNEQFF. DNA of the CDR3: TGCGCCAGCAGTCGCACGGGACAGAGCTCCTACAATGAGCAGTTCTTC.

This rearrangement joins TRBV30 to TRBJ2-3; 7 bases match TRBD1. CDR1 GTSNPN and CDR2 SVGIG come from the germline V gene (reference sequence). This CDR3 comprises 14 residues. J was trimmed by 4 bases and V by 0 bases; bases with no gene match: 4. CDR3: CAWSVDRVADTQYF. In DNA form, the CDR3 reads TGTGCCTGGAGTGTAGACAGGGTAGCAGATACGCAGTATTTT.

This clone was seen more than once but under ten times. The rearrangement joins TRBV9 to TRBJ2-3; 8 bases match TRBD2. The V segment lost 2 bases and the J segment 1 base; nucleotides outside the gene matches: 3. This CDR3 region has 15 residues. Germline CDR1 reads SGDLS; CDR2 reads YYNGEE. In DNA, the CDR3 is TGTGCCAGCAGCGTTAGCGGGAAGGGCACAGATACGCAGTATTTT. The encoded protein is CASSVSGKGTDTQYF.

V is TRBV9 and J is TRBJ2-6; 10 bases map to TRBD1. There are 18 residues in the CDR3. CDR1 and CDR2 from the germline V gene are SGDLS and YYNGEE. Trimming cost V 4 bases and J 1 base; bases outside gene matches: 8. This chain's CDR3 is CASSPRTGGRSGANVLTF. In DNA form, the CDR3 reads TGTGCCAGCAGCCCTCGGACAGGGGGGAGATCTGGGGCCAACGTCCTGACTTTC.

The chain links TRBV19 to TRBJ2-3, with 9 positions matching TRBD2. The germline CDR1 and CDR2 sequences are LNHDA and SQIVND (reference sequence). J lost 4 bases, V lost 4 bases, and 9 bases had no gene match. The length of the CDR3 is 16 residues. The CDR3 region has the DNA TGTGCCAGTAGTACCCTAGCGGGACTCACTGCAGATACGCAGTATTTT. Translating gives CASSTLAGLTADTQYF.

This clone occurred a few times. The rearrangement uses TRBV30 and TRBJ2-5, with D possibly being TRBD2 (5 bases). The CDR3 consists of 13 residues. Germline lookup yields CDR1 GTSNPN and CDR2 SVGIG (reference sequence). Trimming pared 3 bases from V and 5 bases from J, leaving 13 bases between. Here the CDR3 reads CAWRAAVDETQYF. The CDR3 region has the DNA TGTGCCTGGAGAGCGGCGGTGGATGAGACCCAGTACTTC.

The chain joins TRBV5-1 to TRBJ2-2, with 10 nucleotides matching TRBD2. V trimming: 1 base; J trimming: 5 bases; junction bases outside the gene matches: 5. The germline gives CDR1 SGHRS, CDR2 YFSETQ. The CDR3 length is 16 residues. The CDR3 DNA follows: TGCGCCAGCAGCTTGCTAGCGGGAGTCCTAACCGGGGAGCTGTTTTTT. Translating it yields CASSLLAGVLTGELFF.

This sequence joins TRBV5-1 and TRBJ1-4, with D unclear. The ends were cut back, 4 bases at V and 8 bases at J, with 15 bases in the middle. Looked up from germline, CDR1 is SGHRS and CDR2 is YFSETQ. The CDR3 length is 14 residues. The CDR3 loop reads CASSPDGELEKLFF. CDR3 in DNA: TGCGCCAGCAGCCCCGACGGGGAGTTGGAAAAACTGTTTTTT.

This rearrangement joins TRBV30 to TRBJ2-7; tentative D call: TRBD2 (6 bases). V was shortened by 0 bases and J by 4 bases, with 13 bases between the two germline ends. Germline V CDR1 and CDR2: GTSNPN, SVGIG (reference sequence). The CDR3 loop spans 14 amino acids. CDR3 sequence: CAWSVGGATYEQYF. The DNA for the CDR3 is TGTGCCTGGAGTGTAGGCGGGGCCACGTACGAGCAGTACTTC. Filled out from reference TRBV30 and TRBJ2-7, the complete variable domain reads SQTIHQWPATLVQPVGSPLSLECTVEGTSNPNLYWYRQAAGRGLQLLFYSVGIGQISSEVPQNLSASRPQDRQFILSSKKLLLSDSGFYLCAWSVGGATYEQYFGPGTRLTVT.

The sample holds a few counts of this clone. The V and J genes are TRBV6-1 and TRBJ1-1; tentative D call: TRBD1 (6 bases). Germline CDR1 MNHNS, CDR2 SASEGT. This CDR3 spans 15 amino acids. Trimming removed 1 base from V and 1 base from J, with 10 bases in between. The CDR3 DNA is TGTGCCAGCAGTGAAGTGTACAGGGAGAACACTGAAGCTTTCTTT. This sequence encodes CASSEVYRENTEAFF.

The CDR3 protein is CASRTPGNQPQHF. CDR3 in DNA: TGTGCCAGCAGGACACCAGGCAATCAGCCCCAGCATTTT. This sequence joins TRBV28 and TRBJ1-5; no clear D. The CDR3 covers 13 residues. V lost 6 bases and J 2 bases, leaving 8 bases between the germline ends. The V gene's germline CDR1 is MDHEN and CDR2 SYDVKM.

In its sample, this clone was seen a few times. The chain has TRBV6-1 and TRBJ1-4, with TRBD1 matching over 11 bases. The CDR3 consists of 15 residues. Germline values: CDR1 MNHNS, CDR2 SASEGT. Trimming cost V 1 base and J 7 bases; bases outside gene matches: 2. The CDR3 here is CASSEGGQGVEKLFF. CDR3 DNA sequence: TGTGCCAGCAGTGAAGGGGGACAGGGGGTTGAAAAACTGTTTTTT.